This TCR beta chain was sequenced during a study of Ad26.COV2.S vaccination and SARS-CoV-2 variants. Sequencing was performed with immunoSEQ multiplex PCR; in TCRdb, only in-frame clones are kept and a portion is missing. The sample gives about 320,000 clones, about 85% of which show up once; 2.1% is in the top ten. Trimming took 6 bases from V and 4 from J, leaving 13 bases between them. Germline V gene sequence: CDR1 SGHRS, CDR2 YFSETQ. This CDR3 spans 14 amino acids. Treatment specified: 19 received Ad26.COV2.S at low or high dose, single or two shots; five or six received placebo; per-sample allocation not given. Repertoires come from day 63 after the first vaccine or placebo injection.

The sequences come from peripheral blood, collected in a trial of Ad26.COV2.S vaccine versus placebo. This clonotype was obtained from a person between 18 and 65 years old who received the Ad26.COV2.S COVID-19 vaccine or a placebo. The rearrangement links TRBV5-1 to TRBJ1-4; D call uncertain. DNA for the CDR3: TGCGCCAGCACAAGGGAGGCGGGTAATGAAAAACTGTTTTTT. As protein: CASTREAGNEKLFF.